This TCR beta chain was sequenced during a study of OX40 agonist ivuxolimab in advanced cancers. About the study: Every 2 weeks, patients got intravenous ivuxolimab at one of six dose levels (0.01-10 mg/kg). The group had a mean age of around 60 years, ranged from roughly 23 to 79, and was 80% to 85% male.

This clone was seen only once. Trimming at V came to 4 bases and at J to 1 base, leaving 7 bases not matched to a gene. This CDR3 spans 17 amino acids. Germline V gene lookup returns CDR1 MDHEN and CDR2 SYDVKM. Using immunoSEQ multiplex PCR, the repertoire was profiled, and TCRdb retains in-frame clones only, with some absent. The sample holds about 80,000 clones; approximately 93% are singletons and the top ten take roughly 11%. The source was CD4+ or CD8+ T cells sorted from blood, collected in a trial of the OX40 agonist ivuxolimab. This sequence originates from an adult with an advanced solid tumor such as melanoma, head and neck, liver or kidney cancer. This sequence joins TRBV28 and TRBJ2-3; TRBD2 matches at 11 bases. This chain's CDR3 is CASSSTSGSFGTDTQYF. For the CDR3, the DNA is TGTGCCAGCAGTTCCACTAGCGGGAGCTTCGGCACAGATACGCAGTATTTT.